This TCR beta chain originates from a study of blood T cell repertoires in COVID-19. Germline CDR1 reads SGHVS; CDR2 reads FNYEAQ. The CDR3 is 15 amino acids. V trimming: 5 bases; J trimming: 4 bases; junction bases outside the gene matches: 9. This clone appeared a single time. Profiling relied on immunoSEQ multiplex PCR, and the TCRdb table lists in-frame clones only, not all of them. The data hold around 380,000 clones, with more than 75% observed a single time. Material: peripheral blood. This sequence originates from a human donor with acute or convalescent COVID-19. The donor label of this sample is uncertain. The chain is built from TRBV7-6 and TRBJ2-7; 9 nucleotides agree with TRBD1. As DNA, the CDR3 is TGTGCCAGCAGCCCCACCGGGACAGGGTTATACGAGCAGTACTTC. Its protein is CASSPTGTGLYEQYF.